This is a list of T cell receptor beta chains from one sample in a study of OX40 agonist ivuxolimab in advanced cancers. Libraries were prepared by immunoSEQ multiplex PCR; TCRdb keeps only in-frame clonotypes and omits some of them. The sample lists around 70,000 clones, around 88% occurring once. The sample here was CD4+ or CD8+ T cells sorted from blood, taken in a trial of the OX40 agonist ivuxolimab. These receptors were taken from an adult with an advanced solid tumor such as melanoma, head and neck, liver or kidney cancer. Each CDR3 is given with its conserved first and last residue. D genes are given only for firm matches. Clone size is given for some rows only: seen once, a few or many times, or a class if the clone is expanded.

TRBJ2-1,-,TRBD1,TRBV7-9,CASSPRGLRLNNEQFF,TGTGCCAGCAGCCCTAGGGGGCTCCGTCTAAACAATGAGCAGTTCTTC
TRBJ1-2,-,-,TRBV2,CASRMGPGSRPRIDSESYGYTF,TGTGCCAGCAGGATGGGCCCTGGATCTCGCCCGAGAATTGACAGTGAGTCCTATGGCTACACCTTC
TRBJ2-1,-,TRBD2,TRBV7-3,CASSPQGLAGPFNEQFF,TGTGCCAGCAGCCCGCAGGGACTAGCGGGCCCCTTCAATGAGCAGTTCTTC
TRBJ1-6,-,-,TRBV12-5,CASALAERANSPLHF,TGTGCTAGTGCCCTCGCGGAAAGGGCTAATTCACCCCTCCACTTT
TRBJ2-1,-,TRBD2,TRBV29-1,CSVELASGRNNEQFF,TGCAGCGTTGAGTTAGCTAGCGGGAGAAACAATGAGCAGTTCTTC
TRBJ2-5,-,-,TRBV18,CASSPDSQETQYF,TGTGCCAGCTCACCGGACAGTCAAGAGACCCAGTACTTC
TRBJ2-7,-,TRBD1,TRBV11-2,CASSLEGTGAEQYF,TGTGCCAGCAGCTTAGAAGGGACAGGGGCCGAGCAGTACTTC
TRBJ2-5,-,TRBD2,TRBV25-1,CASCPGPPGGGTQYF,TGTGCCAGCTGTCCGGGGCCCCCGGGGGGTGGGACCCAGTACTTC
TRBJ2-2,-,TRBD2,TRBV7-7,CASSLGLAGVSGELFF,TGTGCTAGCAGCTTAGGGCTAGCGGGAGTCTCCGGGGAGCTGTTTTTT
TRBJ2-3,-,TRBD2,TRBV28,CASSPSGGGTDTQYF,TGTGCCAGCAGCCCCAGCGGGGGGGGCACAGATACGCAGTATTTT
TRBJ2-3,-,-,TRBV2,CASRYRPGTTDTQYF,TGTGCCAGCAGGTACCGTCCGGGTACCACAGATACGCAGTATTTT
TRBJ1-2,once,TRBD1,TRBV5-4,CASSLGRGVHYGYTF,TGTGCCAGCAGCTTGGGCAGGGGGGTACACTATGGCTACACTTTC
TRBJ2-7,once,TRBD2,TRBV5-4,CASRTAGGYEQYF,TGTGCCAGCAGAACGGCGGGGGGCTACGAGCAGTACTTC
TRBJ1-5,-,-,TRBV19,CASSIEKNQPQHF,TGTGCCAGTAGTATAGAGAAGAATCAGCCCCAGCATTTT
TRBJ1-5,-,TRBD1,TRBV4-1,CASSQDTGTGFQPQHF,TGCGCCAGCAGCCAAGATACTGGGACAGGGTTTCAGCCCCAGCATTTT
TRBJ1-1,-,-,TRBV29-1,CSVVDTGRYTEAFF,TGCAGCGTTGTGGATACAGGGCGCTACACTGAAGCTTTCTTT